The 17 T cell receptor beta chains listed next were all sequenced from one sample in a study of immune heterogeneity within non-small cell lung tumors. Template input, which was bulk tumor genomic DNA, totaled around 660 ng per sample. While surgery was under way, several biopsies spaced far apart were taken per primary tumor. With untreated, newly diagnosed non-small cell lung cancer, the patients went on to undergo curative surgery. Amplification of the TCR beta CDR3 was achieved through multiplex PCR with 32 V and 13 J primers. MiXCR, run by TCRdb on the multiplex PCR reads, gives a single entry per CDR3 protein. There are fewer than 12,000 distinct CDR3 sequences in the sample; 25% to 35% occur only once, and 7% to 8.5% lies in the top ten. Sequences were obtained from lung tumor tissue. Source of these receptors: a woman aged 60-75 years with non-small cell lung cancer.

For this clonotype: One junction end does not reproduce the germline sequence, and a read error may be involved. V gene TRBV4-3 combines with J gene TRBJ2-1, with TRBD2 identical over 7 bases. Germline V gene data show CDR1 as LGHNA and CDR2 as YSLEER. This CDR3 region has 12 residues. Here the CDR3 reads CAGSHQGGEQFF. CDR3 nucleotide sequence: TGCGCCGGCAGCCACCAGGGAGGGGAGCAGTTCTTC.

Here the CDR3 reads CAAREGNTIYF. The CDR3 DNA sequence: TGTGCCGCCCGGGAAGGAAACACCATATATTTT. The V and J genes are TRBV30 and TRBJ1-3; D call uncertain. Germline CDR1 reads GTSNPN; CDR2 reads SVGIG (reference sequence). The CDR3 runs to 11 residues. The V and J ends lost 8 bases and 4 bases respectively, with 9 bases between them. Looking up the rest from reference TRBV30 and TRBJ1-3 gives the full variable domain: SQTIHQWPATLVQPVGSPLSLECTVEGTSNPNLYWYRQAAGRGLQLLFYSVGIGQISSEVPQNLSASRPQDRQFILSSKKLLLSDSGFYLCAAREGNTIYFGEGSWLTVV.

This clonotype has ten or more counts. CDR3 DNA sequence: TGTGCCAGCAGCTCAGAGGGAGCGGGAGTCACAGATACGCAGTATTTT. Protein: CASSSEGAGVTDTQYF. The J gene is TRBJ2-3, the V gene TRBV11-2; 8 bases line up with TRBD2. V was pared by 4 bases and J by 2 bases, with 8 bases of the junction left unmatched. CDR3 length equals 16 residues. CDR1 and CDR2 (germline): SGHAT, FQNNGV.

In this sample, this clonotype turned up a few times. One base away lies a much larger clone, so this may be a sequencing read error. CDR3 residues: CASSIMEGQATYGYTF. Here the CDR3 DNA reads TGTGCCAGTAGTATAATGGAGGGACAGGCCACCTATGGCTACACCTTC. The rearrangement links TRBV19 to TRBJ1-2; 8 positions agree with TRBD1. The germline CDR1 and CDR2 sequences are LNHDA and SQIVND (reference sequence). With 2 bases clipped from V and 4 bases from J, the junction kept 9 bases outside the gene matches. The length of the CDR3 is 16 residues.

With regard to this clonotype: One base away lies a much larger clone, so this may be a sequencing read error. This chain uses TRBV24-1 with TRBJ1-4; D call uncertain. Trimming shortened V by 8 bases and J by 3 bases, and 12 bases separated the two germline ends. This CDR3 has 14 amino acids. Germline-derived CDR1 and CDR2 are KGHDR and SFDVKD. CDR3 coding DNA: TGTGCCACCAACGATCCTGGGCCTAATGAAAAACTGTTTTTT. Its protein is CATNDPGPNEKLFF.

The chain combines TRBV6-1 with TRBJ2-7, with 9 bases that match TRBD1. Germline V gives CDR1 MNHNS, CDR2 SASEGT. V gave up 5 bases and J gave up 2 bases; unmatched junction bases: 16. The CDR3 is 18 amino acids. CDR3 loop: CASSIGTGTTSSTYEQYF. CDR3 bases: TGTGCCAGCAGTATCGGGACAGGGACGACTAGCAGCACCTACGAGCAGTACTTC.

The chain couples TRBV27 to TRBJ2-1, with TRBD2 identical over 14 bases. The J segment lost 6 bases and the V segment lost 2 bases, leaving 3 bases of the junction unmatched. The V gene's germline CDR1 is MNHEY and CDR2 SMNVEV (reference sequence). This CDR3 has 16 amino acids. As DNA, the CDR3 is TGTGCCAGCAGTTTACTGACTAGCGGGAGGGTCAATGAGCAGTTCTTC. It is translated as CASSLLTSGRVNEQFF.

This clonotype was found a few times. With a much larger clone just one base away, this may be a read error. The chain recombines TRBV15 with TRBJ1-4; a possible D gene is TRBD1 (5 bases). Looked up from germline, CDR1 is LNHNV and CDR2 is YYDKDF (reference sequence). The CDR3 is made up of 17 amino acids. The CDR3 protein is CAISRGAGLLTNEKLFF. The DNA of the CDR3 is TGTGCCATCAGCAGAGGGGCAGGGCTCTTAACTAATGAAAAACTGTTTTTT.

J is TRBJ2-1 and V is TRBV2; the D is unclear. Germline lookup yields CDR1 SNHLY and CDR2 FYNNEI. The V end lost 9 bases, the J end lost 10 bases, and 16 bases lay between the germline ends. This CDR3 has 12 amino acids. The CDR3 reads CASIGPLGEQFF. The CDR3 nucleotides read TGTGCCAGTATTGGACCCCTCGGGGAGCAGTTCTTC.

In its sample, this clonotype was seen many times. V is TRBV2 and J is TRBJ1-5; possible D gene TRBD1, 6 bases. Germline V gene data show CDR1 as SNHLY and CDR2 as FYNNEI. V was shortened by 1 base and J by 3 bases, with 10 bases between the two germline ends. The CDR3 has 15 amino acids. CDR3: CASSEEGGDNQPQHF. The CDR3, as DNA: TGTGCCAGCAGTGAAGAGGGGGGGGACAATCAGCCCCAGCATTTT.

On this clonotype itself: This sequence may be a read error, since a much larger clone differs from it by one base. Here the CDR3 reads CASSLGMNYCYTF. DNA for the CDR3: TGTGCCAGCAGTTTAGGGATGAACTATTGCTACACCTTC. The chain uses TRBV12-3 or TRBV12-4 and TRBJ1-2, with D uncertain. The length of the CDR3 is 13 residues.

The rearrangement links TRBV7-2 to TRBJ2-1; 13 nucleotides agree with TRBD2. The CDR3 consists of 16 residues. V shed 3 bases and J 6 bases; nucleotides not matched to a gene: 5. Per germline, CDR1 SGHTA and CDR2 FQGNSA. The CDR3 spells CASSFTGLAGVNEQFF. CDR3 bases: TGTGCCAGCAGCTTTACAGGACTAGCGGGAGTCAATGAGCAGTTCTTC.

By sample share, this clonotype is medium-sized. The CDR3 nucleotides are TGTGCCAGCAGTGAATACGGGGGGGGGACAGGGAGGAACTATGGCTACACCTTC. This codes for CASSEYGGGTGRNYGYTF. The V call is TRBV2, the J call TRBJ1-2; 9 positions match TRBD1. Germline loops: CDR1 SNHLY, CDR2 FYNNEI. This CDR3 comprises 18 residues. J lost 2 bases, V lost 2 bases, and 12 bases had no gene match.

This clonotype has just one count. Being one base from a much bigger clone, this may be a read error. The V and J genes are TRBV24-1 and TRBJ2-3; D may match TRBD1 or TRBD2 (6 bases each). There are 14 residues in the CDR3. CDR1 and CDR2 from the germline V gene are KGHDR and SFDVKD. In nucleotides, the CDR3 is TGTACCACCAGTGATTTGGGGGGCGCAGATACGCAGTATTTT. This sequence encodes CTTSDLGGADTQYF.

Worth noting for this clonotype: One end of the junction is discordant with germline, which a read error may explain. The gene calls are TRBV3-1 and TRBJ2-7; the match to TRBD2 covers 7 bases. The CDR3 covers 16 residues. Germline V CDR1 and CDR2: LGHDT, YNNKEL (reference sequence). Written as DNA, the CDR3 is TGTGCCAGCAGCCAAGGGGGCGGCGGGAGTCCTGCCGAGCAGTGCTTC. Translating gives CASSQGGGGSPAEQCF.

The chain has TRBV20-1 and TRBJ1-5; tentative D call: TRBD1 (5 bases). Looked up from germline, CDR1 is DFQATT and CDR2 is SNEGSKA (reference sequence). V was cut by 6 bases and J by 6 bases, with 18 bases left in between. CDR3 size: 14 residues. CDR3 nucleotide sequence: TGCAGTGCCCTGGACACCAGGGCGACTCAGCCCCAGCATTTT. This encodes CSALDTRATQPQHF.

As regards this clonotype: A read error is possible here, since a much larger clone lies one base away. The chain has TRBV9 and TRBJ1-2, with 7 bases lining up with TRBD1. The germline gives CDR1 SGDLS, CDR2 YYNGEE. This CDR3 is built from 16 residues. With 4 bases clipped from V and 7 bases from J, the junction kept 16 bases outside the gene matches. The CDR3 DNA reads TGTGCCAGCAGCTCCGCCGGGACAGCCCTTTCGGGTGGCTACACCTTC. This codes for CASSSAGTALSGGYTF.